Listed below are T cell receptor beta chains from one sample, sequenced in a study of early T cells in non-severe SARS-CoV-2 infection. TCRdb fed the 5' RACE reads into MiXCR, producing one record per CDR3 protein. The profile shows under 85,000 distinct CDR3 sequences, about an eighth of them singletons. The sequencing sample was made of whole blood. Every receptor here comes from an adult who was a healthcare worker with PCR-confirmed SARS-CoV-2 infection or an uninfected control (not recorded which). Both conserved end residues are part of each CDR3. Each record gives: V gene, J gene, CDR3 protein.

>TRBV2|TRBJ1-1
CASSWILNTEAFF
>TRBV4-3|TRBJ1-2
CASSQETGSNYGYTF
>TRBV6-1|TRBJ1-5
CASSEARDQPQHF
>TRBV10-3|TRBJ2-7
CAISHTGTGVSYEQYF
>TRBV3-1|TRBJ2-3
CASTPGTGNTDTQYF
>TRBV4-1|TRBJ2-3
CASSLGTSGRDTQYF
>TRBV6-2/TRBV6-3|TRBJ2-1
CASSYSEAVHEQFF
>TRBV12-3/TRBV12-4|TRBJ2-5
CASSLVRGGGKETQYF
>TRBV18|TRBJ1-1
CASSRTQPQAEAFF
>TRBV6-6|TRBJ2-2
CASTPLAPGTTANTGELFF
>TRBV3-1|TRBJ2-4
CASSQTRQGLQYF
>TRBV29-1|TRBJ2-3
CSVVASGRATDTQYF
>TRBV18|TRBJ1-2
CASSPGGGDYGYTF
>TRBV6-5|TRBJ2-3
CASTPRGQPTDTQYF
>TRBV11-2|TRBJ2-7
CASSPNLLAQLEQYF
>TRBV29-1|TRBJ1-1
CSVERGNTEGFF
>TRBV7-9|TRBJ1-2
CASSLFAGNYGYTF
>TRBV29-1|TRBJ2-3
CSVCPGTSTDTQYF
>TRBV6-2/TRBV6-3|TRBJ1-1
CASTDRRTEAFF
>TRBV7-3|TRBJ2-5
CASSPSGGAPVETQYF
>TRBV9|TRBJ2-7
CASSVAAVSSYEQYF
>TRBV6-6|TRBJ2-7
CASSYPTVAGAYEQYF
>TRBV11-3|TRBJ2-7
CASSYAFEQYF
>TRBV12-3/TRBV12-4|TRBJ2-6
CASSLAGSGANVLTF
>TRBV9|TRBJ2-7
CASSVALEQPREQYF
>TRBV5-1|TRBJ2-2
CASSIRDRPGPNTGELFF
>TRBV6-6|TRBJ1-5
CASSLRQGSNQPQHF
>TRBV18|TRBJ1-4
CASSPLRDEKLFF
>TRBV4-3|TRBJ2-3
CASSQASSGSGDTQYF
>TRBV12-3/TRBV12-4|TRBJ1-3
CASIPWGDGGNTIYF
>TRBV12-3/TRBV12-4|TRBJ2-3
CASRYEQVTDTQYF
>TRBV20-1|TRBJ1-1
CSARQGFSWNTEAFF
>TRBV20-1|TRBJ2-7
CSGGQGHYYEQYF
>TRBV20-1|TRBJ1-5
CSAVGETGFEPQHF
>TRBV7-9|TRBJ2-5
CASSSTGGLETQYF
>TRBV7-3|TRBJ2-1
CASSLGGPYNEQFF
>TRBV7-8|TRBJ2-7
CASSLVQGREQYF
>TRBV18|TRBJ2-2
CASSPQGPPNTGELFF
>TRBV5-1|TRBJ1-6
CASSLPDANSPLHF
>TRBV2|TRBJ2-7
CASSPTARSSYEQYF
>TRBV7-8|TRBJ2-7
CASSKTGPGDEQYF
>TRBV7-9|TRBJ2-2
CASSLDKFANTGELFF
>TRBV7-3|TRBJ2-2
CASSWNTGELFF
>TRBV29-1|TRBJ2-7
CSVEELGDEQYF
>TRBV19|TRBJ2-6
CASSAPGRANVLTF
>TRBV10-3|TRBJ1-5
CAISGTGGNQPQHF
>TRBV7-2|TRBJ2-1
CASSFRSGGASYNEQFF
>TRBV3-1|TRBJ2-5
CASRDSLGETQYF